This TCR beta chain was sequenced during a study of blood T cells in healthy people across ages. V lost 3 bases and J lost 8, with 10 bases in between. The CDR3 is 13 amino acids. Germline CDR1 SGHNT, CDR2 YENEEA. About this clonotype: Antigen unknown.

Together with a sample-barcoded 5' primer, a J-beta primer mix was included in a second PCR lasting about 7 to 12 cycles. MiXCR, run by TCRdb on the 5' RACE reads, gives a single entry per CDR3 protein. The sample shows hundreds of thousands of distinct CDR3 sequences, about 28% of them seen only once. General observations from the study: Changes seen in expanded clonotypes were possibly confounded by donor CMV status left unknown.

This sequence joins TRBV11-3 and TRBJ2-2; perhaps TRBD1 as D (6 bases). The sequence was obtained from a woman aged 80 or over in good health. The sample comprised blood. CDR3 sequence (DNA): TGTGCCAGCAGCTTCCAGGGGTTTGGGGAGCTGTTTTTT. It encodes CASSFQGFGELFF.